This TCR beta chain comes out of a study of blood T cell repertoires in COVID-19. Germline CDR1 SQVTM, CDR2 ANQGSEA. The CDR3 totals 12 residues. The V end was cut by 6 bases, the J end by 7 bases, with 13 bases between. This table comes from immunoSEQ multiplex PCR, and its TCRdb copy is limited to in-frame clones, with some not included. Of approximately 210,000 clones listed, just over 90% are singletons. The chain carries TRBV29-1 and TRBJ1-5; possible D gene TRBD1, 5 bases. This TCR was sampled from a man under 40 with acute or convalescent COVID-19. What was sequenced was peripheral blood. The CDR3 nucleotides read TGCAGCGTAGGGGAGGGTCGGCAGCCCCAGCATTTT. Its protein product is CSVGEGRQPQHF.